These T cell receptor beta chains were read from a single sample in a study of T cells after yellow fever vaccination. One entry per CDR3 protein, called by TCRdb with MiXCR from the 5' RACE reads. Of some 500,000 distinct CDR3 sequences in the sample, roughly 14% were seen once. The specimen comprised PBMCs, sampled on the day of the yellow fever booster vaccination. Receptors originate from a young man who received the YFV17D yellow fever vaccine. Each CDR3 is given with its conserved first and last residue. The D gene is left open where the match is weak. Only some rows state a clone size, as once, few, many or a class for expanded clones.

>.|TRBJ2-3|TRBV20-1|.
CSARAPQRSKAMDTQYF
TGCAGTGCTAGAGCCCCCCAGCGCTCCAAAGCAATGGATACGCAGTATTTT
>TRBD2|TRBJ2-1|TRBV7-2|.
CASSRSGSFLRF
TGTGCCAGCAGCCGTAGCGGGAGTTTCCTCCGCTTC
>TRBD1|TRBJ2-6|TRBV20-1|few
CSAEGQGVSGANVLTF
TGCAGTGCTGAGGGACAGGGAGTCTCTGGGGCCAACGTCCTGACTTTC
>.|TRBJ2-3|TRBV5-1|.
CASSFKDGISDTQYF
TGCGCCAGCAGCTTTAAGGACGGCATATCAGATACGCAGTATTTT
>TRBD2|TRBJ2-7|TRBV9|few
CASSVGAGLSREGPYF
TGTGCCAGCAGCGTAGGAGCGGGGTTGTCGCGGGAGGGCCCTTACTTC
>.|TRBJ1-1|TRBV18|many
CASSPRGGNTEAFF
TGTGCCAGCTCACCAAGAGGGGGGAACACTGAAGCTTTCTTT
>.|TRBJ2-1|TRBV11-2|many
CASSLAGGEQFF
TGTGCCAGCAGCTTAGCGGGGGGCGAGCAGTTCTTC
>TRBD2|TRBJ2-1|TRBV5-4|.
CASRPGGAGVNNEQFF
TGTGCCAGCAGACCCGGAGGGGCGGGAGTCAACAATGAGCAGTTCTTC
>.|TRBJ2-3|TRBV7-9|.
CASSLAGEADTQYF
TGTGCCAGCAGCTTAGCGGGAGAAGCAGATACGCAGTATTTT
>.|TRBJ2-6|TRBV10-3|.
CAISESKGPGANVLTF
TGTGCCATCAGTGAGTCGAAGGGCCCCGGGGCCAACGTCCTGACTTTC
>.|TRBJ1-6|TRBV20-1|few
CSARDEQKAVLSYNSPLHF
TGCAGTGCTAGAGATGAACAGAAGGCAGTACTCTCCTATAATTCACCCCTCCACTTT
>TRBD1|TRBJ2-7|TRBV29-1|.
CSVELRAGTGSYEQYF
TGCAGCGTTGAACTCCGCGCGGGGACAGGGTCCTACGAGCAGTACTTC
>.|TRBJ2-2|TRBV14|.
CASSQGTGLLGTGELFF
TGTGCCAGCAGCCAAGGCACTGGTCTCCTGGGGACCGGGGAGCTGTTTTTT
>.|TRBJ1-2|TRBV20-1|.
CSARSGGGYTF
TGCAGTGCTAGAAGTGGCGGCGGCTACACCTTC
>.|TRBJ2-2|TRBV4-1|.
CASSLLAGQVTGELFF
TGCGCCAGCAGCCTTCTGGCAGGGCAGGTCACCGGGGAGCTGTTTTTT
>.|TRBJ1-3|TRBV5-4|.
CASSADRNTIYF
TGTGCCAGCAGCGCGGATAGAAACACCATATATTTT
>.|TRBJ2-1|TRBV7-9|few
CASSSPPRAQSGNEQFF
TGTGCCAGCAGCTCCCCCCCACGGGCGCAGAGTGGCAATGAGCAGTTCTTC
>.|TRBJ1-5|TRBV12-3/TRBV12-4|few
CASSFLEGQPQHF
TGTGCCAGCAGTTTCTTGGAGGGTCAGCCCCAGCATTTT
>.|TRBJ2-1|TRBV7-2|few
CASRDEGLWYNEQFF
TGTGCCAGCAGGGACGAAGGGTTGTGGTACAATGAGCAGTTCTTC
>TRBD2|TRBJ2-1|TRBV28|.
CASSPGGRINYNEQFF
TGTGCCAGCAGTCCGGGGGGGCGCATTAATTACAATGAGCAGTTCTTC
>.|TRBJ2-1|TRBV29-1|few
CSVELGTNQFF
TGCAGCGTTGAATTGGGGACCAATCAGTTCTTC
>TRBD2|TRBJ2-1|TRBV19|once
CASSIVLAGGPGNEQFF
TGTGCCAGTAGTATAGTTCTAGCGGGAGGGCCTGGAAATGAGCAGTTCTTC
>.|TRBJ2-7|TRBV7-2|few
CASSLDPEASRYEQYF
TGTGCCAGCAGCTTAGACCCGGAGGCCAGTAGGTACGAGCAGTACTTC
>.|TRBJ2-4|TRBV27|.
CASSSHNEPKNIQYF
TGTGCCAGCAGTTCCCACAACGAACCCAAAAACATTCAGTACTTC
>.|TRBJ2-5|TRBV4-3|few
CASSRTVLDQETQYF
TGCGCCAGCAGCCGGACAGTATTAGACCAAGAGACCCAGTACTTC
>.|TRBJ2-3|TRBV7-2|.
CASRPGGGVLTDTQYF
TGTGCCAGCAGACCCGGAGGCGGGGTTCTTACAGATACGCAGTATTTT
>.|TRBJ2-5|TRBV6-1|few
CASSRPDPQETQYF
TGTGCCAGCAGTCGGCCAGATCCCCAAGAGACCCAGTACTTC
>TRBD2|TRBJ2-2|TRBV5-4|few
CASSFGTSVAGELFF
TGTGCCAGCAGCTTTGGGACTAGCGTTGCCGGGGAGCTGTTTTTT
>.|TRBJ2-1|TRBV7-8|.
CASSHRGPNNEQFF
TGTGCCAGCAGCCACCGGGGACCCAACAATGAGCAGTTCTTC
>.|TRBJ2-7|TRBV7-2|.
CASSLIPGVFEQYF
TGTGCCAGCAGCTTAATCCCCGGGGTGTTCGAGCAGTACTTC
>TRBD2|TRBJ2-7|TRBV20-1|.
CSASGSGRAGSSYEQYF
TGCAGTGCGTCGGGGAGCGGGAGGGCCGGGAGCTCCTACGAGCAGTACTTC
>.|TRBJ1-3|TRBV6-1|.
CASSEAWGPGNTIYF
TGTGCCAGCAGTGAAGCCTGGGGGCCTGGAAACACCATATATTTT
>TRBD1|TRBJ2-3|TRBV29-1|.
CSAVRGQGTDTQYF
TGCAGCGCCGTCCGGGGACAGGGCACAGATACGCAGTATTTT
>.|TRBJ2-7|TRBV2|few
CAFRDFTYEQYF
TGTGCCTTCAGGGATTTTACCTACGAGCAGTACTTC
>.|TRBJ2-5|TRBV5-1|.
CASSLEGRRETQYF
TGCGCCAGCAGCTTGGAGGGGCGTCGGGAGACCCAGTACTTC
>TRBD1|TRBJ2-5|TRBV4-3|many
CASSQDRGETQYF
TGTGCCAGCAGCCAAGACAGGGGAGAGACCCAGTACTTC
>TRBD2|TRBJ2-7|TRBV6-1|few
CASSLREGYYEQYF
TGTGCCAGCAGCCTCCGGGAGGGCTACTACGAGCAGTACTTC
>.|TRBJ1-6|TRBV5-1|many
CASSLEARGGNSPLHF
TGCGCCAGCAGCTTGGAGGCTAGGGGCGGGAATTCACCCCTCCACTTT
>.|TRBJ2-6|TRBV9|.
CASSVLPGQNSGANVLTF
TGTGCCAGCAGCGTACTGCCGGGACAAAACTCTGGGGCCAACGTCCTGACTTTC
>.|TRBJ1-1|TRBV30|.
CAWGRSVNTEAFF
TGTGCCTGGGGGCGAAGTGTGAACACTGAAGCTTTCTTT
>.|TRBJ2-2|TRBV5-1|.
CASSLDQGYGELFF
TGCGCCAGCAGCTTGGATCAGGGGTACGGGGAGCTGTTTTTT
>.|TRBJ2-7|TRBV7-2|few
CASSLFGGLGEQYF
TGTGCCAGCAGCTTATTCGGCGGACTGGGTGAGCAGTACTTC
>TRBD1|TRBJ2-5|TRBV28|.
CAIRPGTGHQETQYF
TGTGCCATCCGTCCGGGGACAGGACACCAAGAGACCCAGTACTTC
>.|TRBJ2-3|TRBV4-3|.
CASSQGGVRQGLTDTQYF
TGCGCCAGCAGCCAAGGGGGAGTAAGACAGGGACTCACAGATACGCAGTATTTT
>TRBD1|TRBJ1-4|TRBV5-1|few
CASSFTDREGEKLFF
TGCGCCAGCAGCTTCACGGACAGGGAGGGTGAAAAACTGTTTTTT
>TRBD2|TRBJ2-3|TRBV7-2|.
CASSLTWLAGGPDTQYF
TGTGCCAGCAGCCTCACGTGGCTAGCGGGAGGGCCAGATACGCAGTATTTT
>.|TRBJ2-7|TRBV30|.
CAWSVSSGQEQYF
TGTGCCTGGAGTGTATCGTCAGGGCAAGAGCAGTACTTC
>TRBD2|TRBJ2-6|TRBV5-1|few
CASSLSTSGRAAGANVLTF
TGCGCCAGCAGCTTGAGTACGAGCGGGAGGGCCGCTGGGGCCAACGTCCTGACTTTC
>TRBD1|TRBJ2-7|TRBV7-8|many
CASSLVQGVYEQYF
TGTGCCAGCAGCTTAGTCCAGGGGGTCTACGAGCAGTACTTC
>TRBD2|TRBJ2-3|TRBV7-2|many
CASSLGLAGDTQYF
TGTGCCAGCAGCTTAGGACTAGCGGGAGATACGCAGTATTTT
>.|TRBJ2-7|TRBV19|many
CASSRGSGVYEQYF
TGTGCCAGTAGTCGGGGGTCTGGGGTCTACGAGCAGTACTTC
>TRBD2|TRBJ2-1|TRBV3-1|few
CASSQGSGRFYEQFF
TGTGCCAGCAGCCAGGGGAGCGGGAGATTCTATGAGCAGTTCTTC
>.|TRBJ2-7|TRBV24-1|.
CATSDPSGYEQYF
TGTGCCACCAGTGACCCATCTGGGTACGAGCAGTACTTC
>TRBD1|TRBJ1-5|TRBV28|.
CASSWTGGGSNQPQHF
TGTGCCAGCAGTTGGACAGGGGGGGGCAGCAATCAGCCCCAGCATTTT
>.|TRBJ1-4|TRBV5-4|.
CASSFVRDEKLFF
TGTGCCAGCAGCTTTGTGAGGGACGAAAAACTGTTTTTT